This TCR beta chain was observed in a study of cytomegalovirus exposure and HLA in healthy donors. Study-wide results and caveats: Using a false discovery rate of 0.05, a later analysis showed that 15,000 to 20,000 TCR beta sequences were associated with HLA alleles. According to an earlier analysis, most TCR beta V segments yielded productive rearrangements about 87% or about 30% of the time. With DRB1 most and HLA-C fewest, TCR association rates differed between HLA loci in a later analysis.

The PCR had 60 Vbeta and 13 Jbeta primers. The repertoire was sequenced with immunoSEQ multiplex PCR; TCRdb's copy has only in-frame clones and lacks some. The table includes around 150,000 clones, over 80% detected once. V was pared by 0 bases and J by 4 bases, with 5 bases of the junction left unmatched. CDR1 and CDR2 from the germline V gene are SGDLS and YYNGEE. This CDR3 has 16 amino acids. This clone was detected once. Its target is not known. The sample was PBMCs. This TCR came from a male donor in good health and CMV-seronegative. V usage is TRBV9 and J usage is TRBJ2-2, with TRBD2 matching over 8 bases. The CDR3 DNA follows: TGTGCCAGCAGCGTAGATCTAGCGGGCACCACCGGGGAGCTGTTTTTT. It yields the protein CASSVDLAGTTGELFF.